This passage covers 10 T cell receptor beta chains from one sample sequenced in a study of sequential checkpoint blockade in melanoma. Assay used: immunoSEQ multiplex PCR; TCRdb lists only in-frame clones, some missing. Of approximately 6,000 clones in the sample, roughly a quarter are singletons; the top ten hold approximately 9.7%. Treatment denoted: randomized to nivolumab then ipilimumab (arm A) or the reverse (arm B). The specimen comprised tumor tissue (inferred from file names), sampled from a patient given nivolumab and ipilimumab in sequence. The receptor set was obtained from a human donor with melanoma.

V usage is TRBV9 and J usage is TRBJ1-1; D not certain. The germline CDR1 and CDR2 sequences are SGDLS and YYNGEE. With 4 bases removed from V and 0 bases from J, the gap between germline ends came to 10 bases. This CDR3 region has 14 residues. The CDR3 loop is CASSQPPLNTEAFF. CDR3 coding DNA: TGTGCCAGCAGCCAACCGCCGCTGAACACTGAAGCTTTCTTT.

CDR3 sequence: CASTPDRGKNYGYTF. The CDR3 DNA sequence: TGTGCCAGTACCCCCGACAGGGGTAAAAACTATGGCTACACCTTC. The chain employs TRBV19 and TRBJ1-2, with 8 bases identical to TRBD1. Trimming at V came to 7 bases and at J to 2 bases, leaving 9 bases not matched to a gene. CDR1 LNHDA and CDR2 SQIVND come from the germline V gene (reference sequence). The CDR3 loop spans 15 amino acids.

This clone has only a few counts. The rearrangement joins TRBV6-8 to TRBJ2-2, with TRBD2 identical over 12 bases. Germline assignment: CDR1 MNHGY and CDR2 SAAAGT. V dropped 6 bases and J dropped 5; count of bases not matched to a gene: 7. The CDR3 extends over 16 amino acids. The CDR3 loop is CASRPSGRDYTGELFF. Here the CDR3 DNA reads TGTGCCAGCAGGCCTAGCGGGAGGGATTATACCGGGGAGCTGTTTTTT.

The chain carries TRBV29-1 and TRBJ2-2; D tentatively fits TRBD1 or TRBD2 (7 bases each). Per germline, CDR1 SQVTM and CDR2 ANQGSEA. This CDR3 contains 14 residues. Trimming shortened V by 3 bases and J by 6 bases, and 14 bases separated the two germline ends. This CDR3 reads CSVDAGGRAGELFF. CDR3 sequence (DNA): TGCAGCGTTGATGCAGGGGGGAGGGCCGGGGAGCTGTTTTTT.

This clone was counted a few times. V is TRBV19 and J is TRBJ1-2, with D unclear. The germline V gene has CDR1 LNHDA and CDR2 SQIVND (reference sequence). This CDR3 has 11 residues. The germline V and J ends were trimmed by 10 bases and 5 bases, with 11 bases remaining between them. This CDR3 reads CATSTSYGYTF. In DNA, the CDR3 is TGTGCCACTTCGACATCTTATGGCTACACCTTC. The variable domain in full, completed from reference TRBV19 and TRBJ1-2, reads DGGITQSPKYLFRKEGQNVTLSCEQNLNHDAMYWYRQDPGQGLRLIYYSQIVNDFQKGDIAEGYSVSREKKESFPLTVTSAQKNPTAFYLCATSTSYGYTFGSGTRLTVV.

This clone turned up a few times. The V call is TRBV6-8, the J call TRBJ1-2; D call uncertain. The V and J ends lost 2 bases and 14 bases respectively, with 15 bases between them. Per the germline V gene, CDR1 is MNHGY and CDR2 is SAAAGT. This CDR3 contains 12 residues. The chain's CDR3 is CASSYPERKTTF. DNA for the CDR3: TGTGCCAGCAGTTACCCGGAGAGGAAAACGACCTTC.

The chain joins TRBV14 to TRBJ2-3; D remains ambiguous. CDR1 and CDR2 from the germline V gene are SGHDN and FVKESK. The CDR3 loop spans 13 amino acids. Trimming cost V 3 bases and J 1 base, with 5 bases left between them. The chain's CDR3 is CASSQSRTDTQYF. The CDR3, as DNA: TGTGCCAGCAGCCAGTCTCGCACAGATACGCAGTATTTT.

This clone was observed a handful of times. This chain connects TRBV6-8 to TRBJ2-2, with TRBD1 identical over 11 bases. The CDR3 has 16 amino acids. With V trimmed by 5 bases and J by 6 bases, 8 bases remained unmatched. CDR1 is MNHGY, CDR2 SAAAGT, per germline. The CDR3 nucleotides read TGTGCCAGCAGTGACCCGGGACAGGGGGGATCCGGGGAGCTGTTTTTT. Residues: CASSDPGQGGSGELFF.

The V gene is TRBV30, the J gene TRBJ2-7; D may be TRBD1 or TRBD2 (5 bases each). This CDR3 region has 17 residues. The V gene's germline CDR1 is GTSNPN and CDR2 SVGIG (reference sequence). V was cut by 3 bases and J by 2 bases, with 23 bases left in between. DNA for the CDR3: TGTGCCTGGAGAGGGCCTAATCGGTGGGGGAGAACCTACGAGCAGTACTTC. This translates into CAWRGPNRWGRTYEQYF. Combining the CDR3 with reference TRBV30 and TRBJ2-7 gives the whole variable domain SQTIHQWPATLVQPVGSPLSLECTVEGTSNPNLYWYRQAAGRGLQLLFYSVGIGQISSEVPQNLSASRPQDRQFILSSKKLLLSDSGFYLCAWRGPNRWGRTYEQYFGPGTRLTVT.

The J gene is TRBJ2-7, the V gene TRBV9, with D perhaps TRBD1 (6 bases). This CDR3 is 19 amino acids long. Deletions cut 0 bases from V and 2 bases from J, with 24 bases between. Germline CDR1 reads SGDLS; CDR2 reads YYNGEE. Written as DNA, the CDR3 is TGTGCCAGCAGCGTAGGCCATGCAGGGGTTCTTGAGGACCCCTACGAGCAGTACTTC. Residues: CASSVGHAGVLEDPYEQYF.